This T cell receptor beta chain was retrieved from a study of graft-versus-host responses after intestinal transplantation. Turning to the study itself: Recipients were all induced with anti-thymocyte globulin, then given tacrolimus and steroids for two to three years. The study, taken as a whole, reports: Subjects displaying graft-donor T cell macrochimerism possessed elevated graft-versus-host to host-versus-graft clonal ratios inside allografts. The authors found GvH clones in recipient marrow, some appearing first in ileum or blood.

This CDR3 has 17 amino acids. V was pared by 0 bases and J by 9 bases, with 23 bases between. From germline, CDR1 is LGHNA and CDR2 YNFKEQ. In its sample, this clone was seen once. What it recognizes is unknown. Some clones are missing from TCRdb's copy, which holds only in-frame ones; the method was immunoSEQ multiplex PCR. The sample includes some 46,000 clones, 85% to 95% of them seen just once. This TCR derives from a human patient who received an intestinal transplant, so some T cells may come from the graft donor. The chain uses TRBV4-2 and TRBJ1-2, with D possibly TRBD1 on 5 matching bases. The source material was PBMCs, sampled about 11 months after intestinal transplant. The CDR3 is CASSQESLGTDLWSYTF. DNA for the CDR3: TGTGCCAGCAGCCAAGAGTCATTAGGGACTGACCTATGGAGCTACACCTTC.